This T cell receptor beta chain was identified in a study of Graves' ophthalmopathy and Graves' hyperthyroidism. Study context: Upon initial diagnosis and before any treatment, peripheral blood was collected. Study-wide results and caveats: Most expanded clonotypes from thyroid (those above 0.001 frequency) were also found in blood. Ophthalmopathy progression predictions by the model showed about 75% specificity and approximately 69% sensitivity.

Points on this clonotype: Its antigen is unknown.

Reliance was placed on clinical symptoms, serum thyroxine, TRAb, thyroid ultrasound and orbital computed tomography for diagnosis. The V and J ends lost 5 bases and 7 bases, in that order; junction bases with no gene match: 7. CDR3 length equals 16 residues. The germline V gene encodes CDR1 LNHDA and CDR2 SQIVND (reference sequence). The authors amplified TCR beta CDR3 regions from RNA transcripts. After a first-round RT-PCR with HTBI primers, a second-round multiplex PCR was run. TCRdb re-called the multiplex PCR reads through MiXCR, storing one row per CDR3 protein. This table holds roughly 700,000 distinct CDR3 sequences, 35% to 50% found once.

The specimen was peripheral blood. The clonotype comes from an adult man with Graves' ophthalmopathy. The rearrangement joins TRBV19 to TRBJ2-2, with TRBD2 matching 13 bases. The CDR3 here is CASSPGLAGVNGELFF. In DNA form, the CDR3 reads TGTGCCAGTAGTCCTGGACTAGCGGGAGTGAACGGGGAGCTGTTTTTT.